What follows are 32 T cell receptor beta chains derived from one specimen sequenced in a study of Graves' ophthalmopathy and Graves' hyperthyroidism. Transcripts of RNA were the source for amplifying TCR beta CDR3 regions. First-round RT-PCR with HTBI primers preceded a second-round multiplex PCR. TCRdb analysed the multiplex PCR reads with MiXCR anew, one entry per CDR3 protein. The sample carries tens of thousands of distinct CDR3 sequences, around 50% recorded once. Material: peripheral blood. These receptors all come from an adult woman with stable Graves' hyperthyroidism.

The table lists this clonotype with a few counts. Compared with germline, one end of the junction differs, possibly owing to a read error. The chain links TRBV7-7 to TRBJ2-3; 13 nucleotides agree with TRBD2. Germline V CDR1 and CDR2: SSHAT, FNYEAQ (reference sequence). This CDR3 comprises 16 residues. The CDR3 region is CASSVTTSGGKDTQYF. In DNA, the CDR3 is TGTGCTAGCAGCGTCACGACTAGCGGGGGGAAAGATACGCAGTATTTT.

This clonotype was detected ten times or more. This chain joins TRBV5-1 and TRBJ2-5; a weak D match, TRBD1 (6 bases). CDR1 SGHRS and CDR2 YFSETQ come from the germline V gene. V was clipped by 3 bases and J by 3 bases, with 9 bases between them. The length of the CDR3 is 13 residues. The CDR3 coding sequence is TGCGCCAGCAGCTCTGGACAGAAAGAGACCCAGTACTTC. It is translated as CASSSGQKETQYF.

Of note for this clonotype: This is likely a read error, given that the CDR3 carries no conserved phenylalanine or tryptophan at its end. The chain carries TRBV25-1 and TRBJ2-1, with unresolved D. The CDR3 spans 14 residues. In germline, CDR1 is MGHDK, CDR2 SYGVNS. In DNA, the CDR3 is TGTGCTAGTAGTGAATATAATCGGCCGGACGAGCAGTTCCTC. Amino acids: CASSEYNRPDEQFL.

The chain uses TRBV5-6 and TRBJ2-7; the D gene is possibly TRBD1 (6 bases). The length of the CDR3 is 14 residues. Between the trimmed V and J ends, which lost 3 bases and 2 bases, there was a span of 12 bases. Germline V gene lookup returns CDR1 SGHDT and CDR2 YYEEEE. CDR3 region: CASSSGASAYEQYF. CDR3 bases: TGTGCCAGCAGCTCAGGGGCCAGCGCCTACGAGCAGTACTTC.

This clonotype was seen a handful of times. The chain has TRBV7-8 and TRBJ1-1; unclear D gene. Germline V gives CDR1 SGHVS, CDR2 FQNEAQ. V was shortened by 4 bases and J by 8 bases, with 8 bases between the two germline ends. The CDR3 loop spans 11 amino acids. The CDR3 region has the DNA TGTGCCAGCAGCTATACGACAGAAGCTTTCTTT. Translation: CASSYTTEAFF.

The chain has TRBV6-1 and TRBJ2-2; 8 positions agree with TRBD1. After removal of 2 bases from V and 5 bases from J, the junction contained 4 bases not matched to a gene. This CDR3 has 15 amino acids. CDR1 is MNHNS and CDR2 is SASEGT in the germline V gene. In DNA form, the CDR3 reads TGTGCCAGCAGTGAACAAAGGACAGGGACCGGGGAGCTGTTTTTT. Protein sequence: CASSEQRTGTGELFF.

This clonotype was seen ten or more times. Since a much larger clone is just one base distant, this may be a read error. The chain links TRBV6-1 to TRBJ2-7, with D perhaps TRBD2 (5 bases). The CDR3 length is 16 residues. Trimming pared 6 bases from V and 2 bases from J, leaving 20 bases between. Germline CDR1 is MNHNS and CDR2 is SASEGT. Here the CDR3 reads CASSGGWRNSAYEQYF. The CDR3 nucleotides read TGTGCCAGCAGCGGAGGTTGGCGGAACAGCGCCTACGAGCAGTACTTC.

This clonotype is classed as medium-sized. The CDR3 coding sequence is TGTGCCAGCAGCTCGAACAGGGGGCTGCATGAAAAACTGTTTTTT. Translation gives CASSSNRGLHEKLFF. The chain recombines TRBV7-9 with TRBJ1-4; 9 nucleotides match TRBD1. CDR1 and CDR2 from the germline V gene are SEHNR and FQNEAQ (reference sequence). This CDR3 is built from 15 residues. V trimming: 4 bases; J trimming: 6 bases; junction bases outside the gene matches: 6.

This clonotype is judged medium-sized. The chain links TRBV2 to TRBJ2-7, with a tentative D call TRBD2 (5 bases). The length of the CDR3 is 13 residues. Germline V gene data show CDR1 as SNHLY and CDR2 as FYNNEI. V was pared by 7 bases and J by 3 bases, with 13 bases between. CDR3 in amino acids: CASIFGNDYEQYF. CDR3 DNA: TGTGCCAGCATATTCGGGAACGACTACGAGCAGTACTTC.

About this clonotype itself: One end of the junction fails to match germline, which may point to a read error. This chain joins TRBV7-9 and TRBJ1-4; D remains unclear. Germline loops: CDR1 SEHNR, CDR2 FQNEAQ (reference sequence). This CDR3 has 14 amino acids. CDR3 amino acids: CASSTDGTDEKLYF. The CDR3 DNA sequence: TGTGCCAGCAGTACTGACGGAACAGATGAAAAACTGTATTTT.

For the CDR3, the DNA is TGTGCCAGCAGTTTCATCCAGACGCGTTCACCCCTCCACTTT. Amino acids: CASSFIQTRSPLHF. This rearrangement joins TRBV28 to TRBJ1-6, with D hard to call. CDR1 is MDHEN, CDR2 SYDVKM, per germline. The CDR3 length is 14 residues. The germline V and J ends were trimmed by 3 bases and 9 bases, with 12 bases remaining between them.

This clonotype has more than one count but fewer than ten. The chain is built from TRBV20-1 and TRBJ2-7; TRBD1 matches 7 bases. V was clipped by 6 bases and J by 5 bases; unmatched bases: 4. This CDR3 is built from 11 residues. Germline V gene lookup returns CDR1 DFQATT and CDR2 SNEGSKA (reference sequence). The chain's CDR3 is CSAWDSHEQYF. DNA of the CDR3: TGCAGTGCGTGGGACAGCCACGAGCAGTACTTC.

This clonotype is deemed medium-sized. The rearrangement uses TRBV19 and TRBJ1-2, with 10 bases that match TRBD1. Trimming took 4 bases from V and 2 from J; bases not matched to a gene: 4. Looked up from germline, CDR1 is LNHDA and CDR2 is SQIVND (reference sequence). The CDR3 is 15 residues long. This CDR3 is CASSTRTGGNYGYTF. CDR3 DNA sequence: TGTGCCAGTAGTACCCGGACAGGGGGGAACTATGGCTACACCTTC.

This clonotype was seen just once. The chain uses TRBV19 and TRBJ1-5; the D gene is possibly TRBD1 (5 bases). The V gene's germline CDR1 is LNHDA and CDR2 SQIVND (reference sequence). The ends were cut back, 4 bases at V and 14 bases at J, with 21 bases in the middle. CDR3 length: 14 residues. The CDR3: CASSRDGTSGYEHF. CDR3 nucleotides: TGTGCCAGTAGTAGAGACGGGACTAGCGGTTACGAGCATTTT.

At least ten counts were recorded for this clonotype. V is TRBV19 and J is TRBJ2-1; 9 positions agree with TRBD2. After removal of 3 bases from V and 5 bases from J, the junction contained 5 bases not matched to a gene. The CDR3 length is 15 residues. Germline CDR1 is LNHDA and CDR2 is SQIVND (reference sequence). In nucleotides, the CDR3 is TGTGCCAGTAGTATCGGTCTAGCGGGACACAATGAGCAGTTCTTC. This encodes CASSIGLAGHNEQFF.

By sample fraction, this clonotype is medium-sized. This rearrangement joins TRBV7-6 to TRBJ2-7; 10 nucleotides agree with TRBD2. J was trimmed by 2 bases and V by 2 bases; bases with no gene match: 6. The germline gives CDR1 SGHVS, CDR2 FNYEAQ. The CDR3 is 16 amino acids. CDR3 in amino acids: CASSLQRTSGPYEQYF. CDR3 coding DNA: TGTGCCAGCAGCTTACAACGGACTAGCGGCCCCTACGAGCAGTACTTC. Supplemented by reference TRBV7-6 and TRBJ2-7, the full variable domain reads GAGVSQSPRYKVTKRGQDVALRCDPISGHVSLYWYRQALGQGPEFLTYFNYEAQQDKSGLPNDRFSAERPEGSISTLTIQRTEQRDSAMYRCASSLQRTSGPYEQYFGPGTRLTVT.

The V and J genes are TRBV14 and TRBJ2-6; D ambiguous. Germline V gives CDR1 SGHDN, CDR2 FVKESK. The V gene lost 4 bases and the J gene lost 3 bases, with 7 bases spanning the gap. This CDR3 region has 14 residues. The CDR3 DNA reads TGTGCCAGCAGCCTGGATTATGGGGCCAACGTCCTGACTTTC. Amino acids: CASSLDYGANVLTF.

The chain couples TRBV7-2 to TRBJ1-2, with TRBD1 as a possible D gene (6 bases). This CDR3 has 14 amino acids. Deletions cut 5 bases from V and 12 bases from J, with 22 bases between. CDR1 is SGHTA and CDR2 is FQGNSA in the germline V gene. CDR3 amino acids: CASSQDLGGSGNTF. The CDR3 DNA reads TGTGCCAGCAGCCAAGATTTAGGGGGATCCGGAAACACCTTC.

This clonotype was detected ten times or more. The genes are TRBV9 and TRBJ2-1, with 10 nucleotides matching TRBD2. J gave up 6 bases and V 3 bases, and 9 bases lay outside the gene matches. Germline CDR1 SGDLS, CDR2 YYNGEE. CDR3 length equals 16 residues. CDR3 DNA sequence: TGTGCCAGCAGCGAGTCTCTAGCGGGAGCTATCAATGAGCAGTTCTTC. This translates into CASSESLAGAINEQFF.

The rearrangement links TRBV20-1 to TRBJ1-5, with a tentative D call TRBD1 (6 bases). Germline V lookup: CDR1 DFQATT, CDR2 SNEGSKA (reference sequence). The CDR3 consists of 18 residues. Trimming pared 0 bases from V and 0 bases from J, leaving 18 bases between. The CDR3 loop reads CSARDGQRTAYSNQPQHF. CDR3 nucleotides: TGCAGTGCTAGAGATGGGCAGAGGACAGCGTATAGCAATCAGCCCCAGCATTTT.

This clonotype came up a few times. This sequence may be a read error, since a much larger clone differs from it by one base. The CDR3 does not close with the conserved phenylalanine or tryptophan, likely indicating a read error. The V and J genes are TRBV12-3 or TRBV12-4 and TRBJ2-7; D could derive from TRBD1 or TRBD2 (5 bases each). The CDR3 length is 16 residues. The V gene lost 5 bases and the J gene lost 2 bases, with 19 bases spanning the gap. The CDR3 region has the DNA TGTGCCAGCAGTCATTATACAGGACGTAGCGCCTACGAGCAGTACTTA. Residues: CASSHYTGRSAYEQYL.

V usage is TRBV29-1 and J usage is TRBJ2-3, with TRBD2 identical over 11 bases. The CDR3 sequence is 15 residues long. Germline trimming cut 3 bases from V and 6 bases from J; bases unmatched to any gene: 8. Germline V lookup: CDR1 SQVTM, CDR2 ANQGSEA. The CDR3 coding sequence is TGCAGCGTTGATGGGCTAGCGGGAGGCGGGGATACGCAGTATTTT. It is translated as CSVDGLAGGGDTQYF.

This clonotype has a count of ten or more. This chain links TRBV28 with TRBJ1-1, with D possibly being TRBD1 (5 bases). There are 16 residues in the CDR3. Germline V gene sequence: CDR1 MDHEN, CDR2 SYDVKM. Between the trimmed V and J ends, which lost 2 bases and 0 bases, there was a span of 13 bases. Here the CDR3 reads CASSLLTGLMNTEAFF. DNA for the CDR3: TGTGCCAGCAGTTTACTAACGGGACTCATGAACACTGAAGCTTTCTTT.

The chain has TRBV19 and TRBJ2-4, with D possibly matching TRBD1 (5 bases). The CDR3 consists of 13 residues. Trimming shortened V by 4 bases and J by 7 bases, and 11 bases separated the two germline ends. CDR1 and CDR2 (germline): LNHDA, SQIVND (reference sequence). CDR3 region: CASSRAGKNIQYF. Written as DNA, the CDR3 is TGTGCCAGTAGTAGGGCAGGGAAGAACATTCAGTACTTC.

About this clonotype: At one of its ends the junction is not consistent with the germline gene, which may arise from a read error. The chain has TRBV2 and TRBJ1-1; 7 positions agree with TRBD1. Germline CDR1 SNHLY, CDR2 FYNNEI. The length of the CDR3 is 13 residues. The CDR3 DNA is TGTGCCAGCAAAGGGACAGTCAACACTGAAGCCTTCTTT. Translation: CASKGTVNTEAFF.

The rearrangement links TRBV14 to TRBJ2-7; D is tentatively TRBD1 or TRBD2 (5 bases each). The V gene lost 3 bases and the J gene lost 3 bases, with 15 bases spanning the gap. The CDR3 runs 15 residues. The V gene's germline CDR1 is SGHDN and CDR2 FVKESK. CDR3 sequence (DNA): TGTGCCAGCAGCCACCCCACCGGGACGTTCTACGAGCAGTACTTC. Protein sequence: CASSHPTGTFYEQYF.

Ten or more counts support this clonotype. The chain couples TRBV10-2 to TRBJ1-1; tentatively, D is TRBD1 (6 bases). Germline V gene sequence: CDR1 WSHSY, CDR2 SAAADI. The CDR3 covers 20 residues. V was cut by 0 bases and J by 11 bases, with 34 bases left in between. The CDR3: CASSESTAGRGSLGAKTAFF. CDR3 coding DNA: TGCGCCAGCAGTGAGTCGACGGCGGGGAGAGGGTCCCTGGGGGCGAAAACGGCTTTCTTT.

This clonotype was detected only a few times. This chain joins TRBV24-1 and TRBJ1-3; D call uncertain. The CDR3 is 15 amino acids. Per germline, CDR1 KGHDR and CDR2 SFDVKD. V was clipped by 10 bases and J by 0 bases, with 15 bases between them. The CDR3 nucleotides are TGTGCCACGAAGGGCAGGCCCAACTCTGGAAACACCATATATTTT. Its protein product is CATKGRPNSGNTIYF.

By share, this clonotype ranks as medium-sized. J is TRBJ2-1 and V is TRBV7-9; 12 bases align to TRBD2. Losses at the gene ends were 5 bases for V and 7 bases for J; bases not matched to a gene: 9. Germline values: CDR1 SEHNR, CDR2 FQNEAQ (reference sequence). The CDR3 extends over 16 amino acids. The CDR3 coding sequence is TGTGCCAGCAGCCCTAACAGACTAGCGGGAGCTAATGAGCAGTTCTTC. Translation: CASSPNRLAGANEQFF.

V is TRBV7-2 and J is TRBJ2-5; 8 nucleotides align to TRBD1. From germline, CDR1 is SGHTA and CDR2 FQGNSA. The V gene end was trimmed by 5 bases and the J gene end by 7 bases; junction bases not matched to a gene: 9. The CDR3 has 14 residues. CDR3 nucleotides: TGTGCCAGCAGCGCTCGCTTAGGGACAGGGACCCAGTACTTC. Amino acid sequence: CASSARLGTGTQYF.

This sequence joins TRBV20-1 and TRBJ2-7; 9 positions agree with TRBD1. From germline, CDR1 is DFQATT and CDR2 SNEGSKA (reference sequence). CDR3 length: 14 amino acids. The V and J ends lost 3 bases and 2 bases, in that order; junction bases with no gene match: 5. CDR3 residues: CSASPGQGPYEQYF. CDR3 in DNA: TGCAGTGCTAGTCCCGGACAGGGGCCCTACGAGCAGTACTTC.

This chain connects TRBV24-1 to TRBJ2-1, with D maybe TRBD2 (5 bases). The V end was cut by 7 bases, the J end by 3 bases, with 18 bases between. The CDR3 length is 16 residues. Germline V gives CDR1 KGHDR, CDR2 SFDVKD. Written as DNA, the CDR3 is TGTGCCACCAGGAGGGAAGAACTGATTCACTACAATGAGCAGTTCTTC. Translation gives CATRREELIHYNEQFF.